The 16 T cell receptor beta chains presented below share a single source sample, sequenced in a study of T cell changes during pregnancy in multiple sclerosis. Assay used: immunoSEQ multiplex PCR; TCRdb lists only in-frame clones, some missing. Of roughly 45,000 clones listed, approximately 87% were seen once; the top ten hold approximately 1.6%. The sample consisted of peripheral blood, taken in the first trimester of pregnancy. The receptors derive from a female donor in good health, enrolled as a control in a pregnancy study.

The chain joins TRBV7-7 to TRBJ2-7, with a possible D match to TRBD1 (6 bases). The CDR3 has 14 residues. The V and J ends lost 5 bases and 0 bases respectively, with 11 bases between them. CDR1 is SSHAT and CDR2 is FNYEAQ in the germline V gene (reference sequence). The CDR3 protein is CASSPDRLSYEQYF. The CDR3 coding sequence is TGTGCCAGCAGCCCGGACAGACTCTCCTACGAGCAGTACTTC.

V gene TRBV7-8 combines with J gene TRBJ2-7, with 7 bases aligning to TRBD2. The V segment lost 5 bases and the J segment 7 bases; nucleotides outside the gene matches: 14. The length of the CDR3 is 15 residues. Germline V gene data show CDR1 as SGHVS and CDR2 as FQNEAQ. The CDR3 nucleotides are TGTGCCAGCAGCCGCCTCGGGGGGACGGGCGGGGAGCAGTACTTC. Protein product: CASSRLGGTGGEQYF.

The chain joins TRBV2 to TRBJ2-5; TRBD2 agrees at 15 bases. J lost 6 bases, V lost 6 bases, and 8 bases had no gene match. This CDR3 has 16 residues. Germline-derived CDR1 and CDR2 are SNHLY and FYNNEI. The CDR3 DNA sequence: TGTGCCAGCAGATTTAGGACTAGCGGGGGGGCGAAGACCCAGTACTTC. Translation gives CASRFRTSGGAKTQYF.

The chain is built from TRBV18 and TRBJ2-5, with D tentatively TRBD1 (5 bases). The CDR3 spans 14 residues. Trimming stripped 1 base from V and 0 bases from J, with 6 bases between. Germline values: CDR1 KGHSH, CDR2 LQKENI. In DNA, the CDR3 is TGTGCCAGCTCACCACAGGGGAACCAAGAGACCCAGTACTTC. Amino acids: CASSPQGNQETQYF.

The rearrangement joins TRBV2 to TRBJ2-5, with 7 bases aligning to TRBD1. CDR3 size: 17 residues. J lost 5 bases, V lost 2 bases, and 14 bases had no gene match. CDR1 is SNHLY, CDR2 FYNNEI, per germline. The CDR3 is CASSEKSSGGRGETQYF. The CDR3 DNA is TGTGCCAGCAGTGAAAAATCGTCAGGGGGACGTGGGGAGACCCAGTACTTC.

The chain uses TRBV5-4 and TRBJ1-1; no firm D call. Germline V lookup: CDR1 SGHNT, CDR2 YYREEE (reference sequence). CDR3 length: 14 amino acids. Trimming cost V 2 bases and J 5 bases, with 13 bases left between them. CDR3 region: CASSFWGRDTEAFF. CDR3 DNA sequence: TGTGCCAGCAGCTTCTGGGGTCGGGATACTGAAGCTTTCTTT. The variable domain in full, with the rest retrieved from reference TRBV5-4 and TRBJ1-1, is ETGVTQSPTHLIKTRGQQVTLRCSSQSGHNTVSWYQQALGQGPQFIFQYYREEENGRGNFPPRFSGLQFPNYSSELNVNALELDDSALYLCASSFWGRDTEAFFGQGTRLTVV.

CDR3 DNA sequence: TGTGCCAGCAGTTCGATGACAGGGCGATTTTTTAACTATGGCTACACCTTC. As protein: CASSSMTGRFFNYGYTF. The chain is built from TRBV27 and TRBJ1-2; 7 nucleotides match TRBD1. Germline CDR1 is MNHEY and CDR2 is SMNVEV (reference sequence). This CDR3 region has 17 residues. Trimming at V came to 4 bases and at J to 1 base, leaving 12 bases not matched to a gene.

The chain couples TRBV27 to TRBJ2-1; D might be TRBD2 (5 bases). Looked up from germline, CDR1 is MNHEY and CDR2 is SMNVEV (reference sequence). With 6 bases removed from V and 10 bases from J, the gap between germline ends came to 22 bases. The CDR3 is made up of 15 amino acids. The CDR3, as DNA: TGTGCCAGCAGACGCCGGTCCAAATTGCGAGGGGAGCAGTTCTTC. This encodes CASRRRSKLRGEQFF.

This sequence joins TRBV28 and TRBJ2-7; D might be TRBD2 (5 bases). The CDR3 has 14 amino acids. The germline CDR1 and CDR2 sequences are MDHEN and SYDVKM. Trimming cost V 3 bases and J 4 bases, with 13 bases left between them. CDR3 protein: CASSFAGGSYEQYF. CDR3 DNA: TGTGCCAGCAGTTTCGCAGGAGGATCGTACGAGCAGTACTTC.

The rearrangement uses TRBV4-2 and TRBJ1-2; possibly TRBD1 for D (5 bases). V gave up 4 bases and J gave up 3 bases, with 15 bases separating them. This CDR3 is built from 15 residues. The germline CDR1 and CDR2 sequences are LGHNA and YNFKEQ. This CDR3 reads CASSPYVGEDYGYTF. The CDR3, as DNA: TGTGCCAGCAGCCCATACGTAGGGGAAGACTATGGCTACACCTTC.

This chain joins TRBV2 and TRBJ2-7; 8 bases align to TRBD2. CDR1 and CDR2 from the germline V gene are SNHLY and FYNNEI. V lost 7 bases to trimming and J lost 3 bases; unmatched junction nucleotides: 11. CDR3 length: 15 amino acids. CDR3 region: CASKGASSGYYEQYF. In DNA, the CDR3 is TGTGCCAGCAAAGGGGCGTCTAGCGGGTACTACGAGCAGTACTTC.

The rearrangement links TRBV19 to TRBJ1-2; a weak D match, TRBD1 (5 bases). The V end lost 6 bases, the J end lost 4 bases, and 21 bases lay between the germline ends. This CDR3 region has 16 residues. Germline V gene sequence: CDR1 LNHDA, CDR2 SQIVND (reference sequence). The DNA for the CDR3 is TGTGCCAGTAGGGCGGGGGATCGGACGGATTTCTATGGCTACACCTTC. It yields the protein CASRAGDRTDFYGYTF.

The chain links TRBV6-1 to TRBJ2-3; 13 nucleotides line up with TRBD2. The J segment lost 3 bases and the V segment lost 4 bases, leaving 16 bases of the junction unmatched. The germline gives CDR1 MNHNS, CDR2 SASEGT. The CDR3 runs 20 residues. Written as DNA, the CDR3 is TGTGCCAGCAGTGGCCCCGGACTAGCGGGGGTCCTTAGACCTACAGATACGCAGTATTTT. Protein product: CASSGPGLAGVLRPTDTQYF.

The rearrangement uses TRBV4-2 and TRBJ2-2; 10 positions agree with TRBD2. J gave up 6 bases and V 0 bases, and 1 base lay outside the gene matches. Germline assignment: CDR1 LGHNA and CDR2 YNFKEQ. The CDR3 sequence is 15 residues long. The CDR3 here is CASSQEAGGAGELFF. DNA of the CDR3: TGTGCCAGCAGCCAAGAAGCGGGGGGGGCCGGGGAGCTGTTTTTT.

The rearrangement links TRBV7-9 to TRBJ1-3, with D unresolved. With 8 bases removed from V and 0 bases from J, the gap between germline ends came to 11 bases. The germline gives CDR1 SEHNR, CDR2 FQNEAQ (reference sequence). The CDR3 has 14 residues. CDR3 residues: CASLSGVSGNTIYF. DNA for the CDR3: TGTGCCAGCCTTTCAGGCGTCTCTGGAAACACCATATATTTT.

The chain is built from TRBV5-5 and TRBJ2-1, with D uncertain. V was trimmed by 3 bases and J by 7 bases, leaving 2 bases between them. The CDR3 has 10 residues. Germline assignment: CDR1 SGHKS and CDR2 YYEKEE (reference sequence). The CDR3 DNA reads TGTGCCAGCAGCTCAAATGAGCAGTTCTTC. It is translated as CASSSNEQFF.